The clone carrying this TCR beta chain was recorded a few times. Its antigen is still unknown. This entry is derived from a study of beta chain features in type 1 diabetes. Notes on the study in general: Across all four CD4+ subsets, people with type 1 diabetes showed modestly shorter TCRB CDR3s. Among type 1 diabetes patients, VDJ junctions had fewer insertions and more deletions.

V was clipped by 6 bases and J by 7 bases; unmatched bases: 5. CDR1 SNHLY and CDR2 FYNNEI come from the germline V gene. The CDR3 consists of 13 residues. Reverse transcribing all isolated RNA meant expressed TCRB transcripts were sequenced. Some clones are missing from TCRdb's copy, which holds only in-frame ones; the method was immunoSEQ multiplex PCR. The sample includes 160,000 or so clones, less than 9.5% of them seen just once. Sequenced sample: central memory CD4+ T cells from blood. The sequence was obtained from a young woman in good health. The chain is built from TRBV2 and TRBJ2-2; 7 nucleotides align to TRBD1. The CDR3 region is CASSPRDSGELFF. Here the CDR3 DNA reads TGTGCCAGCAGCCCAAGGGACAGCGGGGAGCTGTTTTTT.